The 16 T cell receptor beta chains listed next were all sequenced from one sample in a study of glioma-infiltrating T cells. Using RNA template, CDR3s of TCR alpha and beta were amplified with iRepertoire arm-PCR. MiXCR was run by TCRdb on the multiplex PCR reads, yielding one entry per CDR3 protein. The sample lists a few hundred thousand distinct CDR3 sequences; about 40% were seen once. Sequencing was carried out using glioma tissue, nonneoplastic brain tissue, or PBMCs (not recorded which). The receptors derive from a human donor with low-grade glioma or glioblastoma, undergoing nonglioma brain surgery, or in good health (not recorded which).

This clonotype was counted between two and nine times. The rearrangement uses TRBV7-6 and TRBJ2-7; 10 positions match TRBD2. V lost 2 bases, J lost 6 bases, and 4 bases stayed unmatched. The CDR3 loop spans 14 amino acids. Looked up from germline, CDR1 is SGHVS and CDR2 is FNYEAQ. The CDR3 DNA sequence: TGTGCCAGCAGCTTAAGGCTAGCGGGAGTCGAGCAGTACTTC. Encoded protein: CASSLRLAGVEQYF.

A note on this clonotype: A read error is possible here, since a much larger clone lies one base away. This chain uses TRBV6-1 with TRBJ2-1; D not resolved. CDR3 length: 14 amino acids. Germline CDR1 MNHNS, CDR2 SASEGT. V was shortened by 1 base and J by 10 bases, with 14 bases between the two germline ends. CDR3 nucleotide sequence: TGTGCCAGCAGTGAAGTGAGTGGCGTAGGGGAGCAGTTCTTC. Amino acids: CASSEVSGVGEQFF.

V and J are TRBV4-1 and TRBJ1-2; 8 nucleotides agree with TRBD1. Per the germline V gene, CDR1 is MGHRA and CDR2 is YSYEKL. The CDR3 runs 16 residues. After removal of 2 bases from V and 4 bases from J, the junction contained 9 bases not matched to a gene. The CDR3 bases are TGCGCCAGCAGCCAACTACAGGGGGGGCGTCTCTATGGCTACACCTTC. Translation gives CASSQLQGGRLYGYTF.

V and J are TRBV18 and TRBJ2-5; D gene uncertain. The CDR3 sequence is 12 residues long. Germline V gives CDR1 KGHSH, CDR2 LQKENI. V lost 3 bases and J 5 bases, leaving 7 bases between the germline ends. The CDR3 nucleotides are TGTGCCAGCTCACCCTCAGCGGAGACCCAGTACTTC. Its protein product is CASSPSAETQYF.

The chain joins TRBV7-3 to TRBJ2-1, with a possible D match to TRBD1 (6 bases). This CDR3 has 15 amino acids. Germline values: CDR1 SGHTA, CDR2 FQGTGA. V was trimmed by 0 bases and J by 4 bases, leaving 10 bases between them. This CDR3 reads CASSLTQGQYNEQFF. The CDR3 DNA sequence: TGTGCCAGCAGCTTAACCCAGGGGCAGTACAATGAGCAGTTCTTC.

This clonotype was found many times. The chain joins TRBV28 to TRBJ1-4; 7 bases agree with TRBD1. Germline CDR1 is MDHEN and CDR2 is SYDVKM. V lost 2 bases, J lost 7 bases, and 7 bases stayed unmatched. CDR3 size: 15 residues. This chain's CDR3 is CASSLVQGEGEKLFF. The CDR3 bases are TGTGCCAGCAGTTTAGTCCAGGGGGAGGGTGAAAAACTGTTTTTT. Looking up the rest from reference TRBV28 and TRBJ1-4 gives the full variable domain: DVKVTQSSRYLVKRTGEKVFLECVQDMDHENMFWYRQDPGLGLRLIYFSYDVKMKEKGDIPEGYSVSREKKERFSLILESASTNQTSMYLCASSLVQGEGEKLFFGSGTQLSVL.

This clonotype came up a few times. V and J are TRBV7-2 and TRBJ1-5; D ambiguous. V lost 2 bases and J 3 bases, leaving 11 bases between the germline ends. This CDR3 is built from 15 residues. The germline V gene encodes CDR1 SGHTA and CDR2 FQGNSA. CDR3 sequence (DNA): TGTGCCAGCAGCTTAATGGGCGGCAACAATCAGCCCCAGCATTTT. Its translation is CASSLMGGNNQPQHF.

The chain employs TRBV24-1 and TRBJ1-2, with D unclear. Germline V gene data show CDR1 as KGHDR and CDR2 as SFDVKD. The CDR3 totals 14 residues. Trimming took 4 bases from V and 8 from J, leaving 16 bases between them. The CDR3 reads CATSEQDTLRGYTF. Written as DNA, the CDR3 is TGTGCCACCAGTGAACAAGACACTTTGCGGGGCTACACCTTC.

Points on this clonotype: A read error may explain this, as a much larger clone is one base away. The rearrangement joins TRBV20-1 to TRBJ2-3, with 10 nucleotides matching TRBD2. After removal of 6 bases from V and 2 bases from J, the junction contained 8 bases not matched to a gene. The CDR3 length is 15 residues. The germline CDR1 and CDR2 sequences are DFQATT and SNEGSKA (reference sequence). The CDR3 spells CSAHRLAGHTDTQYF. The CDR3 coding sequence is TGCAGTGCCCATCGACTAGCGGGCCACACAGATACGCAGTATTTT.

The rearrangement uses TRBV3-1 and TRBJ1-1; TRBD1 might be the D (6 bases). This CDR3 spans 15 amino acids. Germline V gives CDR1 LGHDT, CDR2 YNNKEL (reference sequence). V dropped 5 bases and J dropped 3 bases, with 16 bases sitting between them. As DNA, the CDR3 is TGTGCCAGCAGCGGGAGGGGGGGCATGGACACTGAAGCTTTCTTT. Protein sequence: CASSGRGGMDTEAFF.

This clonotype has at least ten counts. The chain employs TRBV6-1 and TRBJ2-7; TRBD1 aligns across 8 bases. Germline V lookup: CDR1 MNHNS, CDR2 SASEGT. CDR3 length equals 15 residues. J lost 1 base, V lost 5 bases, and 7 bases had no gene match. In DNA form, the CDR3 reads TGTGCCAGCAGTCTCGGACAGGGAGTTTCCTACGAGCAGTACTTC. Its protein product is CASSLGQGVSYEQYF.

The chain is built from TRBV7-2 and TRBJ2-7; D not certain. Trimming removed 1 base from V and 5 bases from J, with 12 bases in between. The CDR3 consists of 14 residues. Germline assignment: CDR1 SGHTA and CDR2 FQGNSA. The CDR3 region has the DNA TGTGCCAGCAGCTTAGTCGTGAGACACCACGAGCAGTACTTC. Translated, it gives CASSLVVRHHEQYF.

This chain connects TRBV19 to TRBJ2-7; no definite D call. This CDR3 spans 12 amino acids. The ends were cut back, 7 bases at V and 1 base at J, with 8 bases in the middle. CDR1 LNHDA and CDR2 SQIVND come from the germline V gene (reference sequence). The CDR3 loop is CASMDGSYEQYF. DNA for the CDR3: TGTGCCAGTATGGACGGATCCTACGAGCAGTACTTC.

This chain joins TRBV4-2 and TRBJ2-4; 9 nucleotides agree with TRBD2. Looked up from germline, CDR1 is LGHNA and CDR2 is YNFKEQ. The CDR3 loop spans 19 amino acids. The ends lost 1 base at V and 9 bases at J; junction bases unmatched: 19. The CDR3 bases are TGTGCCAGCAGCCAAGTCCGTCTGAGCGGGAGGCCTATTTCAGGCATTCAGTACTTC. Translating gives CASSQVRLSGRPISGIQYF.

The gene calls are TRBV7-2 and TRBJ1-2; TRBD1 matches at 11 bases. The CDR3 totals 15 residues. Per the germline V gene, CDR1 is SGHTA and CDR2 is FQGNSA. Trimming removed 5 bases from V and 7 bases from J; junction bases left unmatched: 9. The CDR3 sequence: CASSVVRGQGAGYTF. The CDR3 DNA reads as TGTGCCAGCAGCGTGGTGCGTGGACAGGGGGCTGGCTACACCTTC.

This clonotype appeared a few times. The V gene is TRBV20-1, the J gene TRBJ2-1; D not certain. Trimming removed 3 bases from V and 10 bases from J, with 16 bases in between. CDR1 is DFQATT, CDR2 SNEGSKA, per germline (reference sequence). The CDR3 length is 13 residues. The CDR3 here is CSARRRGRIEQFF. For the CDR3, the DNA is TGCAGTGCTAGGAGGCGAGGTAGGATCGAGCAGTTCTTC.